Each of the 6 T cell receptor beta chains below was sequenced from the same sample in a study of cytomegalovirus exposure and HLA in healthy donors. Primers for the PCR totalled 60 Vbeta and 13 Jbeta. Some clones are missing from TCRdb's copy, which holds only in-frame ones; the method was immunoSEQ multiplex PCR. The data contain 130,000 or so clones, approximately 84% of them singletons. The specimen sequenced was PBMCs. The source is a middle-aged woman in good health and CMV-seronegative.

The chain carries TRBV7-9 and TRBJ2-7, with D perhaps matching TRBD1 (5 bases). The CDR3 spans 16 residues. Trimming cost V 4 bases and J 3 bases, with 19 bases left between them. Germline V gene lookup returns CDR1 SEHNR and CDR2 FQNEAQ (reference sequence). The CDR3: CASSSSWGGDFYEQYF. CDR3 DNA sequence: TGTGCCAGCAGCTCTTCGTGGGGCGGCGACTTCTACGAGCAGTACTTC.

This rearrangement joins TRBV16 to TRBJ2-2; D is possibly TRBD2 (5 bases). Germline assignment: CDR1 KGHSY and CDR2 FQNENV. Trimming took 2 bases from V and 5 from J, leaving 9 bases between them. This CDR3 comprises 14 residues. The CDR3 DNA reads TGTGCCAGCAGCCAAGCGGGCCGAACCGGGGAGCTGTTTTTT. It is translated as CASSQAGRTGELFF.

CDR3 sequence reads: CATSQGISTDTQYF. In DNA form, the CDR3 reads TGTGCCACCAGTCAGGGGATAAGCACAGATACGCAGTATTTT. The rearrangement uses TRBV15 and TRBJ2-3; D is possibly TRBD1 (6 bases). The CDR3 extends over 14 amino acids. V was pared by 6 bases and J by 0 bases, with 10 bases between. The germline V gene encodes CDR1 LNHNV and CDR2 YYDKDF (reference sequence).

The chain uses TRBV28 and TRBJ1-5; tentative D call: TRBD1 (6 bases). The CDR3 totals 14 residues. Trimming shortened V by 3 bases and J by 6 bases, and 12 bases separated the two germline ends. Looked up from germline, CDR1 is MDHEN and CDR2 is SYDVKM. CDR3 sequence: CASSFGGAVQPQHF. The CDR3 DNA follows: TGTGCCAGCAGTTTTGGGGGGGCCGTTCAGCCCCAGCATTTT.

The J gene is TRBJ1-1, the V gene TRBV4-3, with 7 bases lining up with TRBD1. The trim removed 1 base at V and 4 bases at J, leaving 3 bases unmatched. Germline values: CDR1 LGHNA, CDR2 YSLEER. The CDR3 covers 14 residues. CDR3 amino acids: CASSQGQGLTEAFF. CDR3 nucleotides: TGCGCCAGCAGCCAAGGACAGGGCCTCACTGAAGCTTTCTTT.

The chain recombines TRBV6-6 with TRBJ2-5; D gene ambiguous. The germline CDR1 and CDR2 sequences are MNHNY and SVGAGI (reference sequence). With 0 bases removed from V and 5 bases from J, the gap between germline ends came to 10 bases. This CDR3 contains 14 residues. The CDR3 DNA follows: TGTGCCAGCAGTTACTCTTTTAGTATGGAGACCCAGTACTTC. Amino acids: CASSYSFSMETQYF.